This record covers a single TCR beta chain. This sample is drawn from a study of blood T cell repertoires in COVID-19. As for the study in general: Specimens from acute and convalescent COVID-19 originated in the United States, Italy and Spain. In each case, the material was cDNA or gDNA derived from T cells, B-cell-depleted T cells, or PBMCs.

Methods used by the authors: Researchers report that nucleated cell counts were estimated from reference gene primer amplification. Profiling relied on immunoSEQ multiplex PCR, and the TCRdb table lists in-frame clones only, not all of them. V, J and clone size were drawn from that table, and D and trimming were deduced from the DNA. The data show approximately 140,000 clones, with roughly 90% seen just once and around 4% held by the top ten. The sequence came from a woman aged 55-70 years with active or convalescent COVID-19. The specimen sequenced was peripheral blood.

CDR3 region: CASSHTGTGYEQYF. The CDR3 nucleotides read TGTGCCAGCAGCCATACCGGGACAGGGTACGAGCAGTACTTC. The V and J genes are TRBV11-2 and TRBJ2-7; 9 nucleotides line up with TRBD1. The CDR3 runs to 14 residues. Germline loops: CDR1 SGHAT, CDR2 FQNNGV. Trimming at V came to 5 bases and at J to 4 bases, leaving 6 bases not matched to a gene.